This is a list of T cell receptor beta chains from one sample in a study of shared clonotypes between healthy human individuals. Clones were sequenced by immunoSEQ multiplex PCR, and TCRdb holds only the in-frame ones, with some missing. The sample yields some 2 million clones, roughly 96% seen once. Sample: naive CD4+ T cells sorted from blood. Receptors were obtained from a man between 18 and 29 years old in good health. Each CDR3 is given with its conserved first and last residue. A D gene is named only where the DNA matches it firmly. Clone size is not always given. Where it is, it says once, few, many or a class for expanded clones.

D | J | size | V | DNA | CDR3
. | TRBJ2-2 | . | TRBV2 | TGTGCCAGCAGGGGGTTTCGGGGAGGCACCGGGGAGCTGTTTTTT | CASRGFRGGTGELFF
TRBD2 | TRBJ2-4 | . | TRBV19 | TGTGCCAGTAGTATTAAGGGACTAGGGATGTACTTC | CASSIKGLGMYF
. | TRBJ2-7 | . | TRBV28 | TGTGCCAGCAGTCGATCGGGCGGCTACGAGCAGTACTTC | CASSRSGGYEQYF
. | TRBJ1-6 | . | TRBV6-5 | TGTGCCAGCAGTCCCGAACAGGGATGGGATTCACCCCTCCACTTT | CASSPEQGWDSPLHF
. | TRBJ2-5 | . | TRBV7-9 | TGTGCCAGCAGCTCAATGGAGACCCAGTACTTC | CASSSMETQYF
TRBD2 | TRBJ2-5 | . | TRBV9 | TGTGCCAGCAGTGGGGGACTAGCGGGTAAAGAGACCCAGTACTTC | CASSGGLAGKETQYF
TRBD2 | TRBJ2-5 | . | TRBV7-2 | TGTGCCAGCAGCGTCGATGGGCTAGCGGGAATGGAGACCCAGTACTTC | CASSVDGLAGMETQYF
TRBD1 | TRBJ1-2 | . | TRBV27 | TGTGCCAGCAGTTTCCGGGACAGACATGGCTACACCTTC | CASSFRDRHGYTF
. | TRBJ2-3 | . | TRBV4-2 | TGTGCCAGCAGCCAGCTCCGGGCCCAGCACACAGATACGCAGTATTTT | CASSQLRAQHTDTQYF
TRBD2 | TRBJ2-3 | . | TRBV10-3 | TGTGCCATCAGCCCGGCCGGGACTAGGGGTACGCAGTATTTT | CAISPAGTRGTQYF
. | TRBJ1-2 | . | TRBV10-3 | TGTGCCATCAGCCCGACCCCCGGCGGCTATGGCTACACCTTC | CAISPTPGGYGYTF
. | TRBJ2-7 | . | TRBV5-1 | TGCGCCAGCAGCGCTACAGGGTTCTACGAGCAGTACTTC | CASSATGFYEQYF
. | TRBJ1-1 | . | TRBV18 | TGTGCCAGCTCACCAAGAGACAGTAACACTGAAGCTTTCTTT | CASSPRDSNTEAFF
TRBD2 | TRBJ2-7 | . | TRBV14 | TGTGCCAGCAGCCAAGGTCAACTAGCGGGGCATCAACGGGACTTC | CASSQGQLAGHQRDF
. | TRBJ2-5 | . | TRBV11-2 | TGTGCCAGCAGCTTAGATGGGAGACTGGGGGAGACCCAGTACTTC | CASSLDGRLGETQYF
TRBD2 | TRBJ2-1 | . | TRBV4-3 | TGCGCCAGCAGCCAAGATTTACTAGCGGCCTACAATGAGCAGTTCTTC | CASSQDLLAAYNEQFF
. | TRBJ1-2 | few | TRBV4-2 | TGTGCCAGCAGCCAAGAGTCTTATGGCTACACCTTC | CASSQESYGYTF